This TCR beta chain was identified during a study of cytomegalovirus exposure and HLA in healthy donors. Among the roughly 120 subjects of the validation cohort, separate from the 666-subject first cohort, were the donors. V was pared by 2 bases and J by 3 bases, with 11 bases between. This CDR3 has 14 amino acids. Per the germline V gene, CDR1 is SEHNR and CDR2 is FQNEAQ (reference sequence). This clone has a handful of counts. The method was immunoSEQ multiplex PCR; TCRdb's version includes in-frame clones alone and lacks a portion of them. Altogether about 220,000 clones are present, around 88% being singletons, with the ten largest covering roughly 3%.

This TCR was sampled from a woman younger than 30 in good health and CMV-seronegative. The source material was PBMCs. The V and J genes are TRBV7-9 and TRBJ2-7; D might be TRBD2 (5 bases). The CDR3 protein is CASSLSPEGYEQYF. The CDR3 nucleotides read TGTGCCAGCAGCTTATCCCCAGAGGGCTACGAGCAGTACTTC.